This T cell receptor beta chain emerged from a study of T cell changes during pregnancy in multiple sclerosis. Only in-frame clones appear in the TCRdb table, and some are missing; sequencing was by immunoSEQ multiplex PCR. The sample has approximately 60,000 clones; approximately 90% are singletons. This CDR3 has 14 residues. Germline CDR1 and CDR2: SEHNR and FQNEAQ (reference sequence). Trimming left V 0 bases short and J 6 bases short, with 9 bases between. The sequence came from a female donor in good health, enrolled as a control in a pregnancy study. The starting material was peripheral blood, obtained after pregnancy. The chain couples TRBV7-9 to TRBJ2-1; the D gene is possibly TRBD2 (5 bases). The CDR3 DNA follows: TGTGCCAGCAGCTTAGCTCTCACTAGCAATGAGCAGTTCTTC. It codes for CASSLALTSNEQFF.